Below, 14 T cell receptor beta chains from the same sample are listed, as sequenced in a study of cytomegalovirus exposure and HLA in healthy donors. Measured with immunoSEQ multiplex PCR; TCRdb has only the in-frame clones, and not every one. The sample contains about 110,000 clones, over 75% of which appear only once. The sequencing input was PBMCs. Receptor source: a woman in her 30s in good health and CMV-seropositive.

The V and J genes are TRBV30 and TRBJ2-1; TRBD2 aligns across 14 bases. V gave up 5 bases and J gave up 13 bases; unmatched junction bases: 10. The CDR3 spans 14 residues. Germline lookup yields CDR1 GTSNPN and CDR2 SVGIG (reference sequence). This CDR3 reads CAWRPGTSGREQFF. DNA of the CDR3: TGTGCCTGGCGACCCGGGACTAGCGGGAGAGAACAGTTCTTC.

V gene TRBV9 combines with J gene TRBJ2-1; possible D gene TRBD2, 5 bases. The CDR3 length is 16 residues. Looked up from germline, CDR1 is SGDLS and CDR2 is YYNGEE. V shed 4 bases and J shed 4 bases, with 18 bases lying between them. This chain's CDR3 is CASSPEELVEYNEQFF. Here the CDR3 DNA reads TGTGCCAGCAGCCCCGAGGAACTAGTTGAGTACAATGAGCAGTTCTTC. The full variable domain, rest sourced from reference TRBV9 and TRBJ2-1, is DSGVTQTPKHLITATGQRVTLRCSPRSGDLSVYWYQQSLDQGLQFLIQYYNGEERAKGNILERFSAQQFPDLHSELNLSSLELGDSALYFCASSPEELVEYNEQFFGPGTRLTVL.

The chain is built from TRBV27 and TRBJ2-7, with TRBD1 matching 7 bases. The CDR3 totals 14 residues. Germline V gene lookup returns CDR1 MNHEY and CDR2 SMNVEV (reference sequence). V was pared by 5 bases and J by 1 base, with 5 bases of the junction left unmatched. The CDR3: CASSPRDSSYEQYF. In nucleotides, the CDR3 is TGTGCCAGCAGTCCGAGGGACAGTTCCTACGAGCAGTACTTC.

The chain couples TRBV19 to TRBJ2-5; weak D call: TRBD2 (7 bases). The CDR3 runs to 14 residues. Per germline, CDR1 LNHDA and CDR2 SQIVND (reference sequence). V dropped 2 bases and J dropped 4 bases, with 11 bases sitting between them. The DNA of the CDR3 is TGTGCCAGTAGTATACGGGGGGCGGGAGAGACCCAGTACTTC. Its translation is CASSIRGAGETQYF.

On this clone: One end of the junction is discordant with germline, which a read error may explain. This chain connects TRBV7-7 to TRBJ2-5, with D maybe TRBD2 (6 bases). CDR1 and CDR2 from the germline V gene are SSHAT and FNYEAQ (reference sequence). The CDR3 runs 14 residues. CDR3: CASSLGGPQETQYF. Here the CDR3 DNA reads TGTGCTAGCAGCTTGGGGGGACCTCAAGAGACCCAGTACTTC.

This clone has a single count. This CDR3 is CATSPPTDTQYF. The CDR3 region has the DNA TGTGCCACCTCCCCCCCCACAGATACGCAGTATTTT. The chain is built from TRBV7-2 and TRBJ2-3; D unresolved. Trimming removed 10 bases at V and 2 bases at J, with 10 bases between. CDR1 is SGHTA and CDR2 is FQGNSA in the germline V gene. There are 12 residues in the CDR3.

This clone was counted a single time. The V and J genes are TRBV2 and TRBJ1-6, with 7 bases matching TRBD1. Germline V gene data show CDR1 as SNHLY and CDR2 as FYNNEI. The CDR3 spans 14 residues. J gave up 10 bases and V 2 bases, and 5 bases lay outside the gene matches. The CDR3 loop reads CASSERQGWSPLHF. The DNA for the CDR3 is TGTGCCAGCAGTGAACGACAGGGTTGGTCACCCCTCCACTTT.

The chain carries TRBV20-1 and TRBJ2-7; 8 bases agree with TRBD1. Trimming took 6 bases from V and 3 from J; bases not matched to a gene: 1. The CDR3 loop spans 11 amino acids. Germline V gives CDR1 DFQATT, CDR2 SNEGSKA (reference sequence). CDR3 nucleotides: TGCAGTGCGGGGACAGGCTACGAGCAGTACTTC. The encoded protein is CSAGTGYEQYF.

This chain uses TRBV6-1 with TRBJ2-2; TRBD1 matches at 8 bases. The CDR3 totals 14 residues. V shed 6 bases, J shed 2 bases, and the junction held 2 bases outside the gene matches. The germline CDR1 and CDR2 sequences are MNHNS and SASEGT. The CDR3 reads CASRDRGNTGELFF. The CDR3 coding sequence is TGTGCCAGCAGAGACAGGGGAAACACCGGGGAGCTGTTTTTT.

The chain has TRBV6-5 and TRBJ1-5; 10 nucleotides match TRBD1. Germline V CDR1 and CDR2: MNHEY, SVGAGI. The CDR3 runs 14 residues. V was clipped by 4 bases and J by 5 bases; unmatched bases: 2. The CDR3 is CASSLGQGYQPQHF. The CDR3 DNA sequence: TGTGCCAGCAGTTTGGGACAGGGGTATCAGCCCCAGCATTTT.

This rearrangement joins TRBV5-1 to TRBJ2-7; 9 bases fit TRBD1. This CDR3 has 11 residues. In germline, CDR1 is SGHRS, CDR2 YFSETQ. Trimming took 4 bases from V and 11 from J; bases not matched to a gene: 4. This CDR3 is CASSGGQGKYF. The CDR3 region has the DNA TGCGCCAGCAGCGGTGGACAGGGGAAGTACTTC.

CDR3 sequence: CASSLGATSYEQYF. CDR3 bases: TGTGCCAGCAGCTTGGGGGCAACCTCCTACGAGCAGTACTTC. The rearrangement uses TRBV5-4 and TRBJ2-7, with no clear D. V lost 0 bases and J 0 bases, leaving 7 bases between the germline ends. The CDR3 consists of 14 residues. From germline, CDR1 is SGHNT and CDR2 YYREEE (reference sequence).

The V call is TRBV5-4, the J call TRBJ2-7, with 7 nucleotides matching TRBD2. Germline assignment: CDR1 SGHNT and CDR2 YYREEE (reference sequence). The CDR3 runs 16 residues. V dropped 0 bases and J dropped 0; count of bases not matched to a gene: 6. This chain's CDR3 is CASSLVSASGSYEQYF. DNA of the CDR3: TGTGCCAGCAGCTTGGTTTCGGCTAGCGGCTCCTACGAGCAGTACTTC.

The rearrangement joins TRBV4-3 to TRBJ1-1; a possible D gene is TRBD1 (5 bases). V lost 0 bases and J lost 4, with 12 bases in between. The germline V gene has CDR1 LGHNA and CDR2 YSLEER. The CDR3 extends over 15 amino acids. In DNA form, the CDR3 reads TGCGCCAGCAGCCAAGATTTGGGGGGAGGCACTGAAGCTTTCTTT. Translated: CASSQDLGGGTEAFF.